This T cell receptor beta chain was identified during a study of T cell responses to AZD1222 COVID-19 vaccine. Study results and limitations: Two doses of AZD1222 preceded a rise in Spike-specific TCR breadth and depth.

Assay used: immunoSEQ multiplex PCR; TCRdb lists only in-frame clones, some missing. This sample has roughly 150,000 clones; roughly 90% occur once, and the top ten carry over 1.1%. The germline V gene encodes CDR1 SGDLS and CDR2 YYNGEE. The CDR3 is 15 residues long. V lost 0 bases to trimming and J lost 4 bases; unmatched junction nucleotides: 5. Note on this clone: Its cognate antigen is unknown.

Material: peripheral blood, obtained on day 0 of AZD1222 vaccination. This TCR came from an adult in good health. This chain connects TRBV9 to TRBJ1-1; 8 bases map to TRBD1. The CDR3 protein is CASSVEVQGGTEAFF. CDR3 sequence (DNA): TGTGCCAGCAGCGTAGAGGTACAGGGGGGCACTGAAGCTTTCTTT.